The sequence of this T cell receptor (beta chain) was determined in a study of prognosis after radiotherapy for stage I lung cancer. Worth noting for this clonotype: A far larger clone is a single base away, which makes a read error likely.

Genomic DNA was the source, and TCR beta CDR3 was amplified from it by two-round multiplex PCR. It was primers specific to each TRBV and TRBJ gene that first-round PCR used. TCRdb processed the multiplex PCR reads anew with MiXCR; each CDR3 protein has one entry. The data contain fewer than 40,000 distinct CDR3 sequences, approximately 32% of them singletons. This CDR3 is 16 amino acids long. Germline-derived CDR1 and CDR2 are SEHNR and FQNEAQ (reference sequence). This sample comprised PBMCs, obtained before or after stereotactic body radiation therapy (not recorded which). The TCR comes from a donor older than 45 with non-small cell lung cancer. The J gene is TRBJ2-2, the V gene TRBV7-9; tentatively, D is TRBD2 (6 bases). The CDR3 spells CASSSGLSGGTGEPFF. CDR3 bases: TGTGCCAGCAGCTCCGGATTGTCTGGAGGGACCGGGGAGCCGTTTTTT.